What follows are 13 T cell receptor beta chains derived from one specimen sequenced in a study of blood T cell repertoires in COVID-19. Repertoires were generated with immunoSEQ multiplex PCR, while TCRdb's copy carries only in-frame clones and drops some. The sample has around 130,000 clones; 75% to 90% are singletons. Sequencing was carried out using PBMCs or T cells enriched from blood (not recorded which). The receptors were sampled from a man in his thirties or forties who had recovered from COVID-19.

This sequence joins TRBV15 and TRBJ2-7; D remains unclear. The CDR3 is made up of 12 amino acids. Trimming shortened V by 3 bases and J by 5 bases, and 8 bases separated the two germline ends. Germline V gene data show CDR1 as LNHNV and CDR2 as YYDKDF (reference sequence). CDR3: CATSSPRDEQYV. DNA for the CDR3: TGTGCCACCAGCAGCCCTCGGGACGAGCAGTACGTC.

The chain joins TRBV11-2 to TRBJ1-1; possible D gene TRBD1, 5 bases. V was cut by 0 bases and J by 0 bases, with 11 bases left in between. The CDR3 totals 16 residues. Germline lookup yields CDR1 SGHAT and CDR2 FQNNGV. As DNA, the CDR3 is TGTGCCAGCAGCTTAGATCGGGCAGGGCTGAACACTGAAGCTTTCTTT. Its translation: CASSLDRAGLNTEAFF.

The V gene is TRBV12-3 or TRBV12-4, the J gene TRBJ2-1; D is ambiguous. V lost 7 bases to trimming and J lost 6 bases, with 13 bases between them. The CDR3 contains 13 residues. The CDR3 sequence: CASTLNSGNEQFF. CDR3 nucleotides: TGTGCCAGCACCCTAAATTCCGGCAATGAGCAGTTCTTC.

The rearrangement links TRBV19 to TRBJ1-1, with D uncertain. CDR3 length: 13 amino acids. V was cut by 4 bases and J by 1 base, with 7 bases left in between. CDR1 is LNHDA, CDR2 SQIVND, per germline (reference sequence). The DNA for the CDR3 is TGTGCCAGTAGTAATCGGGGGAACACTGAAGCTTTCTTT. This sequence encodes CASSNRGNTEAFF.

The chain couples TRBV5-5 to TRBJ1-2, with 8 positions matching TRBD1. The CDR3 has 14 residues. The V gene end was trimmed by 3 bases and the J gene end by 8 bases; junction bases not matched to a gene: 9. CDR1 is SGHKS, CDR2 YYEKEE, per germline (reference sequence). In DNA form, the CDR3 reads TGTGCCAGCAGCTGGGTAACAGGGGGACTAGGCTACACCTTC. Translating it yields CASSWVTGGLGYTF.

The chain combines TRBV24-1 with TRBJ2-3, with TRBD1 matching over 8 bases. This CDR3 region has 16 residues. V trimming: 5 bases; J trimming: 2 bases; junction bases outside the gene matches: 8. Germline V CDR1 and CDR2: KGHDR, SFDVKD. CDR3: CATSGGQGSFTDTQYF. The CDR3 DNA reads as TGTGCCACCAGTGGCGGACAGGGTTCATTCACAGATACGCAGTATTTT.

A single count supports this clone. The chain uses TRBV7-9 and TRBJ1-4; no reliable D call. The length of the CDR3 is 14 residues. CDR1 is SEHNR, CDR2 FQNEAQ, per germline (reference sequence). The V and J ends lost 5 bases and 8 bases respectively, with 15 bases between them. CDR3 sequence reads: CASSQGSGREKLFF. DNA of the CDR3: TGTGCCAGCAGCCAAGGGTCGGGAAGGGAAAAACTGTTTTTT. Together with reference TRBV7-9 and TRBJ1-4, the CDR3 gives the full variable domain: DTGVSQNPRHKITKRGQNVTFRCDPISEHNRLYWYRQTLGQGPEFLTYFQNEAQLEKSRLLSDRFSAERPKGSFSTLEIQRTEQGDSAMYLCASSQGSGREKLFFGSGTQLSVL.

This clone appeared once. Here the CDR3 reads CASRDDRIYGYTF. CDR3 DNA sequence: TGTGCCAGCAGGGATGACAGGATCTATGGCTACACCTTC. The V gene is TRBV25-1, the J gene TRBJ1-2, with a possible D match to TRBD1 (6 bases). The CDR3 runs 13 residues. V was shortened by 6 bases and J by 4 bases, with 12 bases between the two germline ends. Per germline, CDR1 MGHDK and CDR2 SYGVNS.

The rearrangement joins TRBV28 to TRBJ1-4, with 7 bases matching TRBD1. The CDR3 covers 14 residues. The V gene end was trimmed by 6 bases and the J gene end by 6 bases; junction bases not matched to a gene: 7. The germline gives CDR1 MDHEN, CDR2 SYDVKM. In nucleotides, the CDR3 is TGTGCCAGCAGGGCACAGGGGACAGATGAAAAACTGTTTTTT. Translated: CASRAQGTDEKLFF.

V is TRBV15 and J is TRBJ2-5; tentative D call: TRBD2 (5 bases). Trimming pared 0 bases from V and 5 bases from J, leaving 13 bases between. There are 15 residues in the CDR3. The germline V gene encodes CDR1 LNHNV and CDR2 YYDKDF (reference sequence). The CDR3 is CATSRERAPGETQYF. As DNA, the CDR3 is TGTGCCACCAGCAGAGAGCGGGCACCCGGTGAGACCCAGTACTTC.

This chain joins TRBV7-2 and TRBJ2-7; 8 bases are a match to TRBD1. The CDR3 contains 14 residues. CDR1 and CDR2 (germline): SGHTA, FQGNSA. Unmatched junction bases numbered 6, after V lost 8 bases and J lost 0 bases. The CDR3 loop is CASGTGGSSYEQYF. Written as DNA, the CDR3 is TGTGCCAGCGGAACAGGGGGAAGCTCCTACGAGCAGTACTTC.

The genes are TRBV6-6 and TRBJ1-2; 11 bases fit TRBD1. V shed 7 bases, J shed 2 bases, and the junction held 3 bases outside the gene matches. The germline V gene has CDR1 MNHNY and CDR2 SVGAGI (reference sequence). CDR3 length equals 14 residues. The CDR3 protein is CASTRTGGNYGYTF. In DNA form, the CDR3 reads TGTGCCAGCACCAGGACAGGGGGCAACTATGGCTACACCTTC.

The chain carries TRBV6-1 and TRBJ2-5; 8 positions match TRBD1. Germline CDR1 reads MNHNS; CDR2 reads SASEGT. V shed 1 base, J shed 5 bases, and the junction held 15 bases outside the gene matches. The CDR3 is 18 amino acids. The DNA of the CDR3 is TGTGCCAGCAGTGAAGGCAGGGGGCCCATCAGCCCCCGGGAGACCCAGTACTTC. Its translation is CASSEGRGPISPRETQYF.